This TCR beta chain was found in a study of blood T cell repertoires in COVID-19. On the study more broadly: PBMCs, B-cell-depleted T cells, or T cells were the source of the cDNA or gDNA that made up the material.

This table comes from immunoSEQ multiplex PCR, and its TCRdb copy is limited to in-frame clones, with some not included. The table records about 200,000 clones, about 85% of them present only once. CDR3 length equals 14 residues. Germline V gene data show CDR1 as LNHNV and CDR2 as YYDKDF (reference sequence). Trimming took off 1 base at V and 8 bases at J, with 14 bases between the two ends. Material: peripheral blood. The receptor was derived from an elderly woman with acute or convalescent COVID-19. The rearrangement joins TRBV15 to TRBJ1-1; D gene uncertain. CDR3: CATSRGAAWWEAFF. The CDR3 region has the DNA TGTGCCACCAGCAGAGGGGCCGCCTGGTGGGAAGCTTTCTTT. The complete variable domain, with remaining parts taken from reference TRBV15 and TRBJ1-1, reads DAMVIQNPRYQVTQFGKPVTLSCSQTLNHNVMYWYQQKSSQAPKLLFHYYDKDFNNEADTPDNFQSRRPNTSFCFLDIRSPGLGDTAMYLCATSRGAAWWEAFFGQGTRLTVV.